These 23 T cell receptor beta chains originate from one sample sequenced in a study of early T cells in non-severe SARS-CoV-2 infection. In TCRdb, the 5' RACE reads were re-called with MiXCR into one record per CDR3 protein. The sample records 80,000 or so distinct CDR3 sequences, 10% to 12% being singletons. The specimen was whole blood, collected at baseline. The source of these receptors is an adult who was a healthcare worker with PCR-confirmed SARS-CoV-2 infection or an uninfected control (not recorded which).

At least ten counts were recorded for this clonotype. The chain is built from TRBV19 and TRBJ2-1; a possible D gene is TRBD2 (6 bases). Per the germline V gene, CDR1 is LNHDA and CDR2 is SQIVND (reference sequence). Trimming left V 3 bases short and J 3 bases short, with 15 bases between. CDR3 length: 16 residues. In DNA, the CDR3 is TGTGCCAGTAGTATGGCTGTAGCGGCTTACTACAATGAGCAGTTCTTC. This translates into CASSMAVAAYYNEQFF.

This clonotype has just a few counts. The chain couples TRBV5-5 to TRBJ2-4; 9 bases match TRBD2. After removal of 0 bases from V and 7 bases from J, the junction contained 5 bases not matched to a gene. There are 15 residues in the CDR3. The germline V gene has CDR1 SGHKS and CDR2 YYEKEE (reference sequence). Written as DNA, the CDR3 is TGTGCCAGCAGCTTGGGGTACAGCGGGGGGAACATTCAGTACTTC. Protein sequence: CASSLGYSGGNIQYF.

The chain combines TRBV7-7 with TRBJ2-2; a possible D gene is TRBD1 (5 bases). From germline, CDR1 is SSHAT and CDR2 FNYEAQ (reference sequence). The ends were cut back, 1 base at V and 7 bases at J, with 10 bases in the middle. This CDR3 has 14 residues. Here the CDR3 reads CASSLEGSIGELFF. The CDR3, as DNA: TGTGCCAGCAGCTTAGAGGGGTCAATCGGGGAGCTGTTTTTT.

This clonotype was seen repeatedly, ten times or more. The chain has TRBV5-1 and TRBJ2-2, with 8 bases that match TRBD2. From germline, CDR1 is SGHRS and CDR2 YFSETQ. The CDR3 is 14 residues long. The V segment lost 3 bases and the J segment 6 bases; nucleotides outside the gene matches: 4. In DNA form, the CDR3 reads TGCGCCAGCAGCTCCCCGGGGGGGGCCGGGGAGCTGTTTTTT. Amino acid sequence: CASSSPGGAGELFF.

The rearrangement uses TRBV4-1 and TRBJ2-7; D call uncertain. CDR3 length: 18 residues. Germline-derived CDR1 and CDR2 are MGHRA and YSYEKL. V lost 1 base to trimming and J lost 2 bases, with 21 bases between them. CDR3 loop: CASSQALRSLDVAYEQYF. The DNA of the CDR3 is TGCGCCAGCAGCCAAGCCCTGCGCTCCCTGGACGTTGCCTACGAGCAGTACTTC.

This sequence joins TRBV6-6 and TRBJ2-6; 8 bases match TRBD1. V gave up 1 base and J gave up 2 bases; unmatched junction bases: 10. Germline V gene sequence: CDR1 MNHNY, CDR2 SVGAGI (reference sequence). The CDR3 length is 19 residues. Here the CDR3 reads CASSYYIGTGNTGANVLTF. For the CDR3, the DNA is TGTGCCAGCAGTTACTACATCGGGACAGGAAATACTGGGGCCAACGTCCTGACTTTC.

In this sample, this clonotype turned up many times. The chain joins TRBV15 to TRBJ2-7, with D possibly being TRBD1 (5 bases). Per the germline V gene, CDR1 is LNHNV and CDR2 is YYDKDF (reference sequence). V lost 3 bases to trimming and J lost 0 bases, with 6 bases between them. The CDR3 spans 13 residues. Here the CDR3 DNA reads TGTGCCACCAGCAGGGACACCTCCTACGAGCAGTACTTC. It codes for CATSRDTSYEQYF.

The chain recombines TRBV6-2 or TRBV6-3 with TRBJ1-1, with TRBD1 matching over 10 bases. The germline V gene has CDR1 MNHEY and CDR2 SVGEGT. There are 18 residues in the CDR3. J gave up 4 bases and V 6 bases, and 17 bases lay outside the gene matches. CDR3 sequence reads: CASSLLSLRQGAITEAFF. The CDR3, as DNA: TGTGCCAGCAGCCTCCTTTCCCTTCGACAGGGGGCCATCACTGAAGCTTTCTTT.

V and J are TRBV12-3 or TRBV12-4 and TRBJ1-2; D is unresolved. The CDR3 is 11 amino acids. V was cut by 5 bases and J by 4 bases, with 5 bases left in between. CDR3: CASSRGYGYTF. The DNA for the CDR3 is TGTGCCAGCAGTCGCGGCTATGGCTACACCTTC.

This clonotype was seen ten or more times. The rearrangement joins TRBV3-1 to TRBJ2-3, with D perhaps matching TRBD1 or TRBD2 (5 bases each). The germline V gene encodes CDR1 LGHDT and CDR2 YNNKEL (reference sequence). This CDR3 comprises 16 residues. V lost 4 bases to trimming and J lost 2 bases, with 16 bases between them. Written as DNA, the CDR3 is TGTGCCAGCAGCCCTAGTTTTGACGGGACCACAGATACGCAGTATTTT. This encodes CASSPSFDGTTDTQYF.

As DNA, the CDR3 is TGTGCCAGCAGTAGACCGGGACTAGGGCCCTACAATGAGCAGTTCTTC. Protein: CASSRPGLGPYNEQFF. This chain uses TRBV12-3 or TRBV12-4 with TRBJ2-1; 8 nucleotides agree with TRBD2. Unmatched junction bases numbered 8, after V lost 5 bases and J lost 2 bases. CDR3 length: 16 residues.

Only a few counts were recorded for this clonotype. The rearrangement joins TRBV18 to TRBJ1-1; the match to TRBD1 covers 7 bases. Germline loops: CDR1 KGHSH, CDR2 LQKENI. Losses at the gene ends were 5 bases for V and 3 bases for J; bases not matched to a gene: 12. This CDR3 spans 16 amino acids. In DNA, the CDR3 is TGTGCCAGCTCAACGAGACAACAGGGGAGAGACACTGAAGCTTTCTTT. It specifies CASSTRQQGRDTEAFF.

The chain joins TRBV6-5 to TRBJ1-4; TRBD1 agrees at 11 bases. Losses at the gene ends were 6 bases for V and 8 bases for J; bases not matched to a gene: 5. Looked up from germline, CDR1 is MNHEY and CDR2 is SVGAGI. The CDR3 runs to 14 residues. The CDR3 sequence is CASRGQGAWEKLFF. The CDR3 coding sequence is TGTGCCAGCAGAGGACAGGGGGCCTGGGAAAAACTGTTTTTT.

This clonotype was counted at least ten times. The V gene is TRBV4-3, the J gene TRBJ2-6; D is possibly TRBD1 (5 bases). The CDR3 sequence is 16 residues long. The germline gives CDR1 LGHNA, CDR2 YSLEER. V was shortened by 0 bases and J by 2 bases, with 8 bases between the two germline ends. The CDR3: CASSQDVGAGANVLTF. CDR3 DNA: TGCGCCAGCAGCCAAGACGTAGGGGCTGGGGCCAACGTCCTGACTTTC.

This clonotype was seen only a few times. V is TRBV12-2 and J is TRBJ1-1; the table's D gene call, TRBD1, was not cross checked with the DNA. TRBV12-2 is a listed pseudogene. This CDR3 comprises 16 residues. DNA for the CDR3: TGTGCAAGTCGCTTAGCGGGGGGACAGAAGAACACTGAAGCTTTCTTT. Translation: CASRLAGGQKNTEAFF.

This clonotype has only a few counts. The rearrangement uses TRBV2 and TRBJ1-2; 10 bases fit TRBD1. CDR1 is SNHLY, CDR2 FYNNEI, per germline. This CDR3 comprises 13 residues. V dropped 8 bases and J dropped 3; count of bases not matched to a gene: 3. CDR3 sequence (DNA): TGTGCCAGCCGGACAGGGGGAGACTATGGCTACACCTTC. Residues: CASRTGGDYGYTF.

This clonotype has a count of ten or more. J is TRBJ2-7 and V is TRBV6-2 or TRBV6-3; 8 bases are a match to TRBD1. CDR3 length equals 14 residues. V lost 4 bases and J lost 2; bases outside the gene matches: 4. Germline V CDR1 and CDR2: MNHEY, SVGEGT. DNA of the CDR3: TGTGCCAGCAGTTCCACAGGGGGACCCTACGAGCAGTACTTC. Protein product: CASSSTGGPYEQYF.

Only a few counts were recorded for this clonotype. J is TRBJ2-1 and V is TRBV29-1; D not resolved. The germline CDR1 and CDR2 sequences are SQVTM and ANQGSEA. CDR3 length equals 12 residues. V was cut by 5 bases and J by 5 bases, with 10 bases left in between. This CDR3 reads CSVRPANNEQFF. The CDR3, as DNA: TGCAGCGTTCGGCCAGCGAACAATGAGCAGTTCTTC.

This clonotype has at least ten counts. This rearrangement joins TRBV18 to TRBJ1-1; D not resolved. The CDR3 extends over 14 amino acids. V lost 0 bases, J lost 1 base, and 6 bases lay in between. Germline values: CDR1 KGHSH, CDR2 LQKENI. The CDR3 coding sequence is TGTGCCAGCTCACCACCAGGGAGGAACACTGAAGCTTTCTTT. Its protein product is CASSPPGRNTEAFF.

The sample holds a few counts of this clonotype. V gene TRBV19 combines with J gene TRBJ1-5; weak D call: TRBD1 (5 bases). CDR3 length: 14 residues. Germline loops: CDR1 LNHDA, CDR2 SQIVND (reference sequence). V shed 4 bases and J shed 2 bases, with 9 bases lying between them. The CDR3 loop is CASSKGQGNQPQHF. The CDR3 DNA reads TGTGCCAGTAGTAAAGGACAAGGCAATCAGCCCCAGCATTTT.

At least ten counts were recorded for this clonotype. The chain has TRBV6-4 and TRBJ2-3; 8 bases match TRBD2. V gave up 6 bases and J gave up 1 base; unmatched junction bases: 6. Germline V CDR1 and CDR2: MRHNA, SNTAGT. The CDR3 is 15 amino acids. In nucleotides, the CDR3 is TGTGCCAGCAGCCCAGCAGCGGGGGGCACAGATACGCAGTATTTT. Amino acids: CASSPAAGGTDTQYF.

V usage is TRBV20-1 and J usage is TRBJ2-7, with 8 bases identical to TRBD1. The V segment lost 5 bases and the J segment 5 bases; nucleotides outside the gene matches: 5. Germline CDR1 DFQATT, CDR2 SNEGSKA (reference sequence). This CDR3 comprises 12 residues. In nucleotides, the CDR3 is TGCAGTGCTCCGAGGACAGGGCACGAGCAGTACTTC. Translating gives CSAPRTGHEQYF.

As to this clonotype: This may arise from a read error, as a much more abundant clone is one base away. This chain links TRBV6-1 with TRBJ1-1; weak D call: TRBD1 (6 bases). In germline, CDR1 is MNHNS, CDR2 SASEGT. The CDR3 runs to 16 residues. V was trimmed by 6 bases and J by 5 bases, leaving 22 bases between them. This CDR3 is CASRRPNKGVVTEAFF. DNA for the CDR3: TGTGCCAGCAGGAGACCCAACAAGGGGGTCGTTACTGAAGCTTTCTTT.